Described below is a single T cell receptor beta chain sequence and its context. Here immunoSEQ multiplex PCR was the method, and the copy in TCRdb shows in-frame clones only, minus some. The sample consists of roughly 230,000 clones, over 80% of them appearing once. This entry comes from a study of blood T cell repertoires in COVID-19. Germline V lookup: CDR1 SEHNR, CDR2 FQNEAQ (reference sequence). There are 16 residues in the CDR3. The V gene lost 5 bases and the J gene lost 0 bases, with 14 bases spanning the gap. The clonotype comes from a man aged 40-50 years with acute or convalescent COVID-19. J is TRBJ1-5 and V is TRBV7-9; possibly TRBD1 for D (5 bases). Sequenced input: peripheral blood. CDR3 amino acids: CASSLRWGGSNQPQHF. The CDR3 DNA follows: TGTGCCAGCAGCCTTCGTTGGGGGGGTAGCAATCAGCCCCAGCATTTT.